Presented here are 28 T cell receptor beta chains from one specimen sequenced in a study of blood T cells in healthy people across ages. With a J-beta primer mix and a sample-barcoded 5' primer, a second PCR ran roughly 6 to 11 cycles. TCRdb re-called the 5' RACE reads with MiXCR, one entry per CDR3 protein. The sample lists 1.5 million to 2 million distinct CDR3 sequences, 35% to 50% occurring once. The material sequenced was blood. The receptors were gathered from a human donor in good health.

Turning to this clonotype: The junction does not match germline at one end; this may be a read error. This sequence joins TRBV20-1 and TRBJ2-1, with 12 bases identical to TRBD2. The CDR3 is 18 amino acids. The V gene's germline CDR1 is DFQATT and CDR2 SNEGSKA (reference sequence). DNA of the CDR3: TGCAGTGCTAGACTAACTAGCGGGGGGCTCAGCTCCTACAATGAGCGGTACTTC. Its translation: CSARLTSGGLSSYNERYF.

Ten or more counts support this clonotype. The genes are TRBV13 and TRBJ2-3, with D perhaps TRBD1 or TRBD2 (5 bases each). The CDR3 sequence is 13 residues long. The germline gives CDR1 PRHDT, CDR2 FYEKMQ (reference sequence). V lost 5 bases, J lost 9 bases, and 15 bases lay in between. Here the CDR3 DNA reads TGTGCCAGCAGCCCCCGCCCCGGGGACACGCAGTATTTT. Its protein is CASSPRPGDTQYF.

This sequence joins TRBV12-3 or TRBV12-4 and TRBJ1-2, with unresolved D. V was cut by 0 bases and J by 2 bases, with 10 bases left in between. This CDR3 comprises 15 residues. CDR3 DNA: TGTGCCAGCAGTTTAGCGCTCTGGGGAAACTATGGCTACACCTTC. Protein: CASSLALWGNYGYTF.

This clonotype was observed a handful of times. CDR3 coding DNA: TGTGCCAGCAGTTTTCACCTCACGGGGGATCAGCCCCAGCATTTT. This encodes CASSFHLTGDQPQHF. V usage is TRBV12-3 or TRBV12-4 and J usage is TRBJ1-5; maybe TRBD1 (5 bases). The CDR3 sequence is 15 residues long. V was pared by 3 bases and J by 5 bases, with 14 bases between.

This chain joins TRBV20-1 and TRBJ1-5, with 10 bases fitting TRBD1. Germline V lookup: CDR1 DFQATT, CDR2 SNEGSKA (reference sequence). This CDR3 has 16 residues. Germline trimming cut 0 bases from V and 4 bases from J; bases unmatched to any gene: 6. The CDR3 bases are TGCAGTGCTAGAGATAGACAGGGGGCTGGAAATCAGCCCCAGCATTTT. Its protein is CSARDRQGAGNQPQHF.

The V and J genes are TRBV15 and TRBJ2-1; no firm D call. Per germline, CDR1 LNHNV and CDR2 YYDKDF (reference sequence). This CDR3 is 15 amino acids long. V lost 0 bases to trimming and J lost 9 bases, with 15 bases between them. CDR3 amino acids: CATSRDGVAGREQFF. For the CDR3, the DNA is TGTGCCACCAGCAGAGATGGGGTAGCTGGCCGTGAGCAGTTCTTC.

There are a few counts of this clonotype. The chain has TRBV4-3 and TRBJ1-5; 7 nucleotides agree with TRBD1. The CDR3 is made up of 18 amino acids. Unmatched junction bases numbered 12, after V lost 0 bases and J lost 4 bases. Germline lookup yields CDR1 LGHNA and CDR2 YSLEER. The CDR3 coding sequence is TGCGCCAGCAGCCAAGAACCCCCCGACAGGGCAGTAAATCAGCCCCAGCATTTT. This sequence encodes CASSQEPPDRAVNQPQHF.

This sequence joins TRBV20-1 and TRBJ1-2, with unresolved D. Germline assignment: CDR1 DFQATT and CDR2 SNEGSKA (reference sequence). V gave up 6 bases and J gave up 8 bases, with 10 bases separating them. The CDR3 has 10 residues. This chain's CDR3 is CSAKGSGYTF. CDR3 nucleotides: TGCAGTGCCAAGGGATCCGGCTACACCTTC.

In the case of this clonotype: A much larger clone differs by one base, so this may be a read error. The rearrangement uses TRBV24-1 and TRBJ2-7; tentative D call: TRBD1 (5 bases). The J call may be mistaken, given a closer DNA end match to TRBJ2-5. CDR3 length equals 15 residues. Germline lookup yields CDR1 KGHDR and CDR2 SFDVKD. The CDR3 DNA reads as TGTACCACCAGTGATTTCCGTCAGGGTGCGGAGACCCAGTACTTC. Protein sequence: CTTSDFRQGAETQYF.

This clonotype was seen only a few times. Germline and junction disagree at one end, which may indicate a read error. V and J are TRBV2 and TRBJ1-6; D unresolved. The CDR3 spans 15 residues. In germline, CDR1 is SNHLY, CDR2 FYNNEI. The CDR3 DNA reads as TGTGCCAGCAGTGAAGCCAGCTCCTATAATTCGCCCCTCCACTTT. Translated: CASSEASSYNSPLHF.

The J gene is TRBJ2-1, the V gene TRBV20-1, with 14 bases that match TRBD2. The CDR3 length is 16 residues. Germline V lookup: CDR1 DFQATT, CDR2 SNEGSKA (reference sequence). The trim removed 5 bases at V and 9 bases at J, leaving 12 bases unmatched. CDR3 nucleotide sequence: TGCAGTGCTCCCGCTAGGACTAGCGGGGGGTTCGGTGAGCAGTTCTTC. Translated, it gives CSAPARTSGGFGEQFF.

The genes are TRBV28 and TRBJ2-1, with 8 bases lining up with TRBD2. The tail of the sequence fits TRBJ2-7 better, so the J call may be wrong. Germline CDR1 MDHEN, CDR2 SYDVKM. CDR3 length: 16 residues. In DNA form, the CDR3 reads TGTGCCAGCAGTTTACCGCGGGGGGCCTCCTACAATGAGCAGTACTTC. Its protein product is CASSLPRGASYNEQYF.

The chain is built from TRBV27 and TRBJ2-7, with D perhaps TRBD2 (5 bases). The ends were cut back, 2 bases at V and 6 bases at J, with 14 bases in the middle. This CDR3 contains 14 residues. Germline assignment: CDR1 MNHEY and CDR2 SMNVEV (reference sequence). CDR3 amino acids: CASSLGGSRGEQYF. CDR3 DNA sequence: TGTGCCAGCAGTTTAGGAGGTAGCAGAGGCGAGCAGTACTTC.

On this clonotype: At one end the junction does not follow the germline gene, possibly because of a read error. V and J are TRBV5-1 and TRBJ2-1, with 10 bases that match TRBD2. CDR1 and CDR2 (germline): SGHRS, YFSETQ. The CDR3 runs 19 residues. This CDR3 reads CASSSGPQRGGLGYSEQFF. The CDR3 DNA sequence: TGCGCCAGCAGCTCAGGGCCCCAGCGGGGGGGCTTGGGGTACAGTGAGCAGTTCTTC.

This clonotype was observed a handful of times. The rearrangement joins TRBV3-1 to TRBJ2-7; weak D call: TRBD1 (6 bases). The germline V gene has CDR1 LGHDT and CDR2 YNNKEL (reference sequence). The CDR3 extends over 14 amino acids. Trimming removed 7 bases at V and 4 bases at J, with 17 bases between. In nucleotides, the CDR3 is TGTGCCAGCATCTACTCCGGGACACCTTACGAGCAGTACTTC. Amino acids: CASIYSGTPYEQYF.

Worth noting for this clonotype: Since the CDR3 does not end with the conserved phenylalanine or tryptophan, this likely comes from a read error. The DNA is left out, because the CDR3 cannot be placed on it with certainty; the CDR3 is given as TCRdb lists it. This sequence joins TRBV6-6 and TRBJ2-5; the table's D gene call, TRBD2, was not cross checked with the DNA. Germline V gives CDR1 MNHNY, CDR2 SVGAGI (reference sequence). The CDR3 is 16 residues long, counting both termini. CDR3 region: CASSYLALEHGYTFGS.

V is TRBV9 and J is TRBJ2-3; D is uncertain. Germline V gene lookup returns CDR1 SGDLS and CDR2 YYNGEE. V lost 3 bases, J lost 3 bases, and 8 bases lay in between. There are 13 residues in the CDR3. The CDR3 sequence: CASSGPTTDTQYF. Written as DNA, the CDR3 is TGTGCCAGCAGCGGCCCTACGACAGATACGCAGTATTTT.

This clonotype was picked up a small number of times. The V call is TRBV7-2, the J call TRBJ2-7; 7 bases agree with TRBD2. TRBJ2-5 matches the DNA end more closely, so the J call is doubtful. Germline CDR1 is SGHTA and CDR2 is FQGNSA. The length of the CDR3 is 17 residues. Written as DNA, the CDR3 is TGTGCCAGCAGCTTAAGACTAGCCCACAACGGCGGGGAGACCCAGTACTTC. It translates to CASSLRLAHNGGETQYF.

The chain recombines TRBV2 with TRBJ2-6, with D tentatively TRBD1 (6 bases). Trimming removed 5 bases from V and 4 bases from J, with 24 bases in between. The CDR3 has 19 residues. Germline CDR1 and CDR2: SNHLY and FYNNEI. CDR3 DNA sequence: TGTGCCAGCAGTTTACTTGGGCGGCAGGGGTTAGTAGGGGCCAACGTCCTGACTTTC. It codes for CASSLLGRQGLVGANVLTF. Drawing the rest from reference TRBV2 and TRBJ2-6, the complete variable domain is EPEVTQTPSHQVTQMGQEVILRCVPISNHLYFYWYRQILGQKVEFLVSFYNNEISEKSEIFDDQFSVERPDGSNFTLKIRSTKLEDSAMYFCASSLLGRQGLVGANVLTFGAGSRLTVL.

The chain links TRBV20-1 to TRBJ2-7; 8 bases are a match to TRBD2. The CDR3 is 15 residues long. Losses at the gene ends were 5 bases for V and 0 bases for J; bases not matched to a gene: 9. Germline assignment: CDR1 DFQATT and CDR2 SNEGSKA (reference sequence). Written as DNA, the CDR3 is TGCAGTGCTGACCCGGGACTAGTCCTCTCCTACGAGCAGTACTTC. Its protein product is CSADPGLVLSYEQYF.

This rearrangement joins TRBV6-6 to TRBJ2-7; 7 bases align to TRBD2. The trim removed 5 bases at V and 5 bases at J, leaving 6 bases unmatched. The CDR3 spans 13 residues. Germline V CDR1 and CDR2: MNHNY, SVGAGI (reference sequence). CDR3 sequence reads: CASSGGVIDEQYF. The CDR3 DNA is TGTGCCAGCAGTGGGGGGGTTATCGACGAGCAGTACTTC.

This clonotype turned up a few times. The CDR3 nucleotides are TGCAGCGTTGAAGGAGGAGAATTCTACGAGCAGTACTTC. This codes for CSVEGGEFYEQYF. The chain carries TRBV29-1 and TRBJ2-7; no clear D gene. The CDR3 is made up of 13 amino acids. Germline V gene sequence: CDR1 SQVTM, CDR2 ANQGSEA. V lost 1 base, J lost 3 bases, and 10 bases lay in between.

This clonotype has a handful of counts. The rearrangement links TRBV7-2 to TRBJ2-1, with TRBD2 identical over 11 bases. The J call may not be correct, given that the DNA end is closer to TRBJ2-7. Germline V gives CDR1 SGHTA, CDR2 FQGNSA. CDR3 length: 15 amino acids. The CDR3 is CASSFLAGGYNEQYF. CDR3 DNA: TGTGCCAGCAGCTTCCTAGCGGGGGGTTACAATGAGCAGTACTTC.

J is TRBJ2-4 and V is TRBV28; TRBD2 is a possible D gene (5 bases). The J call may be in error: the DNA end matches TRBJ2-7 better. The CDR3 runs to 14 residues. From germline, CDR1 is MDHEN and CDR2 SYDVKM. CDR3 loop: CASRSRGTNYEQYF. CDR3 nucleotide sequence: TGTGCCAGCCGGTCCCGGGGAACTAATTACGAGCAGTACTTC.

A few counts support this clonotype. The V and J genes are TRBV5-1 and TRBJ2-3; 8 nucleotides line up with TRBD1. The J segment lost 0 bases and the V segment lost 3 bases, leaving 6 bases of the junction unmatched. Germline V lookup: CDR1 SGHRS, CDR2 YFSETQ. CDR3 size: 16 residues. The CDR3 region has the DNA TGCGCCAGCAGCTCCGGGACAGGACCTAGCACAGATACGCAGTATTTT. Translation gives CASSSGTGPSTDTQYF.

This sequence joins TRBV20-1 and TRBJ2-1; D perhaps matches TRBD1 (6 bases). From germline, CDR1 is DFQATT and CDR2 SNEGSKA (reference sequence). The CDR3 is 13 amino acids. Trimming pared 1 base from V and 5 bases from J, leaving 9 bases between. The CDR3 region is CSARGTVHNEQFF. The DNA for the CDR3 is TGCAGTGCTAGAGGGACAGTACACAATGAGCAGTTCTTC.

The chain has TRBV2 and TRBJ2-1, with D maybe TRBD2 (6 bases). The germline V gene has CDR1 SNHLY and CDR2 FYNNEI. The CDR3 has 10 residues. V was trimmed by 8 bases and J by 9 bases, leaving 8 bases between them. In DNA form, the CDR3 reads TGTGCCAGCCGGGGGAGTGAGCAGTTCTTC. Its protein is CASRGSEQFF.

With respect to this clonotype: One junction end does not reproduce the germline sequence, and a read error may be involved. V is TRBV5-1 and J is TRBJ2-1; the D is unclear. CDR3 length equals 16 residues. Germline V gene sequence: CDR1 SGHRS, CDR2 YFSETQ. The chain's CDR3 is CASSLGSTRSYNEQFF. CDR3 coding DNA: TGCGCCAGTAGCTTGGGTAGTACAAGGTCGTACAATGAGCAGTTCTTC.